One T cell receptor (beta chain) is described in this entry. Its antigen remains unidentified. TCRdb called the reads again in MiXCR, with one record for every CDR3 protein. Here the sample spans around 69,000 distinct CDR3 sequences, about three fifths being singletons. The sample originates from a study of type 1 regulatory T cells. V was cut by 10 bases and J by 0 bases, with 16 bases left in between. Germline CDR1 MNHNY, CDR2 SVGAGI (reference sequence). The CDR3 has 15 residues. The receptor comes from a human donor in good health. The material sequenced was cultured T cells, either the whole culture or a sorted T cell fraction (not recorded which). The subset is: Tr1-enriched cell product generated in vitro against host alloantigens. V is TRBV6-6 and J is TRBJ1-3; the D is unclear. The CDR3 is CATHKSGSSGNTIYF. CDR3 DNA sequence: TGTGCCACCCACAAAAGTGGCAGCTCTGGAAACACCATATATTTT.